Each of the 19 T cell receptor beta chains below was sequenced from the same sample in a study of T cells in Graves' hyperthyroidism and ophthalmopathy. Amplification of TCR beta CDR3 regions was performed using RNA transcripts as template. The TCR CDR3 was amplified in a first-round RT-PCR using the HTBI primer set. MiXCR was run by TCRdb on the multiplex PCR reads, yielding one entry per CDR3 protein. The repertoire has 250,000 or so distinct CDR3 sequences, roughly 15% of them found once; the top ten carry approximately 30%. Sequences were obtained from blood. The receptors originated from a woman under 30 with Graves' ophthalmopathy.

The J gene is TRBJ1-1, the V gene TRBV28; TRBD1 agrees at 7 bases. Trimming at V came to 5 bases and at J to 3 bases, leaving 15 bases not matched to a gene. Germline-derived CDR1 and CDR2 are MDHEN and SYDVKM. This CDR3 spans 17 amino acids. CDR3 DNA: TGTGCCAGCAGTACCGCGGCAGGGGGTAGACGCGACACTGAAGCTTTCTTT. It is translated as CASSTAAGGRRDTEAFF.

There are many counts of this clonotype. V is TRBV24-1 and J is TRBJ2-7, with 7 bases that match TRBD2. Germline CDR1 is KGHDR and CDR2 is SFDVKD. V lost 4 bases, J lost 7 bases, and 6 bases stayed unmatched. The CDR3 is 13 residues long. The CDR3 nucleotides read TGTGCCACCAGTGAGTATCCTAGCGGTGAGCAGTACTTC. It specifies CATSEYPSGEQYF.

This clonotype was seen many times. The J gene is TRBJ1-1, the V gene TRBV12-3 or TRBV12-4, with D possibly TRBD1 on 5 matching bases. Between the trimmed V and J ends, which lost 3 bases and 1 base, there was a span of 6 bases. The CDR3 totals 13 residues. The DNA of the CDR3 is TGTGCCAGCAGTTTTGGGACGAACACTGAAGCTTTCTTT. Protein: CASSFGTNTEAFF.

This clonotype has at least ten counts. The J gene is TRBJ1-1, the V gene TRBV29-1; no firm D call. Between the trimmed V and J ends, which lost 6 bases and 4 bases, there was a span of 6 bases. CDR3 length: 10 residues. CDR1 SQVTM and CDR2 ANQGSEA come from the germline V gene. Written as DNA, the CDR3 is TGCAGCGTGGGCAGCACTGAAGCTTTCTTT. Translating it yields CSVGSTEAFF.

This clonotype was observed many times. The rearrangement links TRBV13 to TRBJ2-3, with D possibly TRBD1 on 6 matching bases. Germline V lookup: CDR1 PRHDT, CDR2 FYEKMQ (reference sequence). This CDR3 is 14 amino acids long. V dropped 3 bases and J dropped 1 base, with 8 bases sitting between them. The CDR3 loop is CASSFRGRTDTQYF. In nucleotides, the CDR3 is TGTGCCAGCAGCTTCAGGGGACGCACAGATACGCAGTATTTT.

This clonotype was seen many times. In DNA, the CDR3 is TGTGCCAGCAGTCCCCGCGGCCGCAATCAGCCCCAGCATTTT. Protein product: CASSPRGRNQPQHF. The chain couples TRBV27 to TRBJ1-5; D is ambiguous. CDR1 MNHEY and CDR2 SMNVEV come from the germline V gene (reference sequence). The V gene lost 5 bases and the J gene lost 2 bases, with 10 bases spanning the gap. The CDR3 contains 14 residues.

The chain uses TRBV6-1 and TRBJ2-1, with 8 positions matching TRBD2. Trimming cost V 6 bases and J 6 bases; bases outside gene matches: 13. CDR1 MNHNS and CDR2 SASEGT come from the germline V gene. The CDR3 covers 16 residues. CDR3 DNA: TGTGCCAGCAGGGGAGCGGGAGATGGCCCCGCCAATGAGCAGTTCTTC. This codes for CASRGAGDGPANEQFF.

The V and J genes are TRBV4-1 and TRBJ2-7, with D maybe TRBD2 (7 bases). The V gene's germline CDR1 is MGHRA and CDR2 YSYEKL. Trimming left V 0 bases short and J 5 bases short, with 17 bases between. The CDR3 extends over 16 amino acids. DNA for the CDR3: TGCGCCAGCAGCCAAGATTTAGGGGGGGGTATCGACGAGCAGTACTTC. This sequence encodes CASSQDLGGGIDEQYF.

The table lists this clonotype with many counts. V gene TRBV5-1 combines with J gene TRBJ1-4, with a tentative D call TRBD1 (6 bases). The germline gives CDR1 SGHRS, CDR2 YFSETQ. Trimming stripped 4 bases from V and 3 bases from J, with 13 bases between. CDR3 size: 15 residues. CDR3 bases: TGCGCCAGCAGCATCGCAGGGGCGGCTAATGAAAAACTGTTTTTT. This gives the protein CASSIAGAANEKLFF.

This clonotype was counted at least ten times. The V and J genes are TRBV12-5 and TRBJ2-2, with TRBD2 matching 9 bases. This CDR3 has 20 amino acids. V gave up 2 bases and J gave up 5 bases; unmatched junction bases: 18. Germline assignment: CDR1 LGHNT and CDR2 FRNRAP. CDR3 residues: CASGLLTGVLAGDVTGELFF. The CDR3 nucleotides are TGTGCTAGTGGTTTGCTCACGGGTGTGTTAGCGGGAGATGTAACCGGGGAGCTGTTTTTT.

This clonotype was detected many times. The chain joins TRBV7-9 to TRBJ1-2, with TRBD1 identical over 7 bases. Germline CDR1 reads SEHNR; CDR2 reads FQNEAQ (reference sequence). The CDR3 is 15 residues long. The V and J ends lost 1 base and 4 bases, in that order; junction bases with no gene match: 6. CDR3 DNA sequence: TGTGCCAGCAGCTTAGATACAGGGGTTCGCTATGGCTACACCTTC. This sequence encodes CASSLDTGVRYGYTF.

This clonotype was observed many times. The chain uses TRBV7-9 and TRBJ2-5, with 9 nucleotides matching TRBD2. The CDR3 sequence is 16 residues long. Germline assignment: CDR1 SEHNR and CDR2 FQNEAQ (reference sequence). Unmatched junction bases numbered 7, after V lost 5 bases and J lost 0 bases. The CDR3: CASSPTSGLYQETQYF. CDR3 sequence (DNA): TGTGCCAGCAGCCCGACTAGCGGCCTATACCAAGAGACCCAGTACTTC.

This clonotype was found many times. The chain joins TRBV6-1 to TRBJ2-7; TRBD1 agrees at 9 bases. Trimming removed 6 bases from V and 3 bases from J; junction bases left unmatched: 12. This CDR3 region has 16 residues. Germline V gene data show CDR1 as MNHNS and CDR2 as SASEGT. Here the CDR3 reads CASSERRGQGNYEQYF. The CDR3 nucleotides read TGTGCCAGCAGCGAACGTAGGGGACAGGGAAACTACGAGCAGTACTTC.

This clonotype appeared many times. The rearrangement uses TRBV6-2 or TRBV6-3 and TRBJ1-1; TRBD1 matches at 7 bases. V lost 5 bases, J lost 7 bases, and 10 bases stayed unmatched. Germline assignment: CDR1 MNHEY and CDR2 SVGEGT. The CDR3 sequence is 14 residues long. The CDR3 region has the DNA TGTGCCAGCAGTCGTCCCGGGACAGCAATTGAAGCTTTCTTT. Translation gives CASSRPGTAIEAFF.

At least ten counts were recorded for this clonotype. This chain links TRBV7-6 with TRBJ2-1; a weak D match, TRBD2 (6 bases). The germline V gene encodes CDR1 SGHVS and CDR2 FNYEAQ. The V end lost 4 bases, the J end lost 9 bases, and 19 bases lay between the germline ends. This CDR3 contains 15 residues. The CDR3 here is CASSSVGGSSTEQFF. CDR3 bases: TGTGCCAGCAGCTCCGTCGGGGGAAGTTCAACTGAGCAGTTCTTC.

In nucleotides, the CDR3 is TGTGCCAGCAGTGACCGCAGTCCCGAGACCCAGTACTTC. Its protein product is CASSDRSPETQYF. The V gene is TRBV2, the J gene TRBJ2-5; D remains ambiguous. The V gene lost 3 bases and the J gene lost 5 bases, with 10 bases spanning the gap. This CDR3 is 13 amino acids long. Germline CDR1 is SNHLY and CDR2 is FYNNEI.

This clonotype was observed many times. The gene calls are TRBV6-1 and TRBJ1-2, with D unclear. V was cut by 5 bases and J by 8 bases, with 18 bases left in between. The CDR3 is 14 residues long. CDR1 is MNHNS and CDR2 is SASEGT in the germline V gene. DNA of the CDR3: TGTGCCAGCAGTTACTACCAGGCCGGTTGGGGCTACACCTTC. This translates into CASSYYQAGWGYTF.

This clonotype was seen repeatedly, ten times or more. This chain joins TRBV7-3 and TRBJ2-7; D is ambiguous. This CDR3 region has 12 residues. The germline CDR1 and CDR2 sequences are SGHTA and FQGTGA. V was shortened by 8 bases and J by 6 bases, with 14 bases between the two germline ends. The CDR3 spells CASGSGSGEQYF. The CDR3 coding sequence is TGTGCCAGCGGCTCCGGGTCGGGCGAGCAGTACTTC.

In its sample, this clonotype was seen many times. The V call is TRBV7-2, the J call TRBJ1-5; no reliable D call. Trimming removed 1 base from V and 4 bases from J, with 5 bases in between. Germline lookup yields CDR1 SGHTA and CDR2 FQGNSA. This CDR3 spans 13 amino acids. CDR3 amino acids: CASSLDWNQPQHF. CDR3 coding DNA: TGTGCCAGCAGCTTAGATTGGAATCAGCCCCAGCATTTT.